The present TCR beta chain was sequenced within a study of human T cells and chemical hapten exposure. Germline V gives CDR1 SGHTA, CDR2 FQGNSA. The CDR3 is 14 amino acids. V lost 3 bases to trimming and J lost 0 bases, with 6 bases between them. As for time point: patch test 1, 2 weeks after DPC sensitization. Treatment noted: therapeutic diphenylcyclopropenone sensitization with weekly scalp DPC. Attachment of unique molecular identifiers to individual cDNA molecules was performed in the library. One entry per CDR3 protein results from TCRdb running MiXCR on the RACE reads. The sample includes approximately 110,000 distinct CDR3 sequences, roughly 9.6% seen only once; the top ten take 3.5%. The sample holds a few counts of this clonotype.

This receptor was identified in a woman between 40 and 55 years old with alopecia areata. Some clones in this sample may be carry-over from other donors' samples. The sequences come from whole blood, collected in connection with sensitization to the hapten diphenylcyclopropenone (DPC). The chain couples TRBV7-2 to TRBJ1-5; unclear D gene. This CDR3 reads CASSFSGSNQPQHF. CDR3 DNA sequence: TGTGCCAGCAGCTTTTCGGGTAGCAATCAGCCCCAGCATTTT.